Below are 9 T cell receptor beta chains sequenced from a single sample in a study of blood T cell repertoires in COVID-19. The data were produced by immunoSEQ multiplex PCR, yet TCRdb's version contains in-frame clones alone and is incomplete. The sample comprises hundreds of thousands of clones, about 88% of which are singletons, and 3% rests with the top ten. Sequenced material: PBMCs or T cells enriched from blood (not recorded which). The receptors were gathered from a woman between 50 and 59 years old who had recovered from COVID-19.

The V and J genes are TRBV15 and TRBJ1-1, with D possibly being TRBD1 (6 bases). Germline V gives CDR1 LNHNV, CDR2 YYDKDF (reference sequence). V gave up 0 bases and J gave up 0 bases, with 11 bases separating them. The CDR3 runs 16 residues. The CDR3, as DNA: TGTGCCACCAGCAGAGATTGGGACACAATGAACACTGAAGCTTTCTTT. Translation gives CATSRDWDTMNTEAFF.

The gene calls are TRBV6-2 or TRBV6-3 and TRBJ2-1, with 8 bases matching TRBD2. The CDR3 runs to 16 residues. Germline assignment: CDR1 MNHEY and CDR2 SVGEGT. Trimming removed 4 bases from V and 7 bases from J; junction bases left unmatched: 12. The CDR3 DNA sequence: TGTGCCAGCAGTTCACCCTCCGGGACTAGTGTTAATGAGCAGTTCTTC. Translating gives CASSSPSGTSVNEQFF.

The J gene is TRBJ1-6, the V gene TRBV30, with 10 bases matching TRBD1. This CDR3 is built from 17 residues. The J segment lost 6 bases and the V segment lost 2 bases, leaving 10 bases of the junction unmatched. Germline V gives CDR1 GTSNPN, CDR2 SVGIG (reference sequence). For the CDR3, the DNA is TGTGCCTGGAGTCTACCGGACAGGGGGGTTTCTAATTCACCCCTCCACTTT. Translated: CAWSLPDRGVSNSPLHF.

The chain couples TRBV9 to TRBJ1-1, with 7 bases that match TRBD1. Germline V gene lookup returns CDR1 SGDLS and CDR2 YYNGEE. V shed 4 bases and J 0 bases; nucleotides not matched to a gene: 6. CDR3 size: 15 residues. In nucleotides, the CDR3 is TGTGCCAGCAGCAGCGTGGGACAGTTGAACACTGAAGCTTTCTTT. This encodes CASSSVGQLNTEAFF.

The rearrangement uses TRBV28 and TRBJ1-1; D unclear. V gave up 5 bases and J gave up 4 bases, with 14 bases separating them. In germline, CDR1 is MDHEN, CDR2 SYDVKM. The CDR3 is 14 residues long. This CDR3 reads CASSLLGSFTEAFF. The CDR3 DNA sequence: TGTGCCAGCAGTCTCCTAGGGAGCTTCACTGAAGCTTTCTTT. The variable domain in full, with the rest retrieved from reference TRBV28 and TRBJ1-1, is DVKVTQSSRYLVKRTGEKVFLECVQDMDHENMFWYRQDPGLGLRLIYFSYDVKMKEKGDIPEGYSVSREKKERFSLILESASTNQTSMYLCASSLLGSFTEAFFGQGTRLTVV.

The chain employs TRBV6-5 and TRBJ1-1, with D maybe TRBD1 (6 bases). V was pared by 7 bases and J by 1 base, with 13 bases between. The CDR3 extends over 14 amino acids. Germline values: CDR1 MNHEY, CDR2 SVGAGI. The CDR3 protein is CASKLMGQNTEAFF. In nucleotides, the CDR3 is TGTGCCAGCAAGCTGATGGGACAGAACACTGAAGCTTTCTTT.

The V call is TRBV27, the J call TRBJ2-5; D perhaps matches TRBD1 (5 bases). CDR3 size: 13 residues. From germline, CDR1 is MNHEY and CDR2 SMNVEV (reference sequence). V shed 3 bases and J shed 6 bases, with 11 bases lying between them. The CDR3 sequence is CASSLGPPKTQYF. In DNA form, the CDR3 reads TGTGCCAGCAGTTTGGGGCCACCCAAGACCCAGTACTTC.

The CDR3 bases are TGTGCCAGTAGTATATCGGGACAGGGGGACGAGCAGTACTTC. As protein: CASSISGQGDEQYF. The V call is TRBV19, the J call TRBJ2-7; 11 nucleotides agree with TRBD1. V gave up 2 bases and J gave up 5 bases; unmatched junction bases: 2. The CDR3 totals 14 residues. Looked up from germline, CDR1 is LNHDA and CDR2 is SQIVND (reference sequence).

V and J are TRBV11-3 and TRBJ2-3, with D tentatively TRBD2 (6 bases). Per germline, CDR1 SGHNT and CDR2 YENEEA. V lost 0 bases and J 1 base, leaving 14 bases between the germline ends. This CDR3 region has 17 residues. Here the CDR3 DNA reads TGTGCCAGCAGCTTAGACACCGGGGACTCCGGCACAGATACGCAGTATTTT. It codes for CASSLDTGDSGTDTQYF. The full variable domain, with the rest looked up from reference TRBV11-3 and TRBJ2-3, is EAGVVQSPRYKIIEKKQPVAFWCNPISGHNTLYWYLQNLGQGPELLIRYENEEAVDDSQLPKDRFSAERLKGVDSTLKIQPAELGDSAVYLCASSLDTGDSGTDTQYFGPGTRLTVL.